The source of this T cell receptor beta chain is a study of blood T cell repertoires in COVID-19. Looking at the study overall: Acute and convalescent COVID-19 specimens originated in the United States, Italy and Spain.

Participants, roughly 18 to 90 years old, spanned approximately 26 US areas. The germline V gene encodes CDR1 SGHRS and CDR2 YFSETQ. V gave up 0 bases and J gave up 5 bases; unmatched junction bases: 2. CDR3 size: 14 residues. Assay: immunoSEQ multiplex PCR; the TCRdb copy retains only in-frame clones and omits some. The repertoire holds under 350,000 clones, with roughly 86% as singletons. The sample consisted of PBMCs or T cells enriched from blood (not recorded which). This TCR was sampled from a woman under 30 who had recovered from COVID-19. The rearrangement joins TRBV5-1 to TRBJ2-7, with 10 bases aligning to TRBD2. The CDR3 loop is CASSLVGLADEQYF. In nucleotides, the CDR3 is TGCGCCAGCAGCTTGGTCGGACTAGCGGACGAGCAGTACTTC.